This T cell receptor beta chain was profiled in a study of blood T cell repertoires in COVID-19. The CDR3 is 18 amino acids. V trimming: 1 base; J trimming: 3 bases; junction bases outside the gene matches: 7. The germline V gene has CDR1 MDHEN and CDR2 SYDVKM. TCRdb's table, derived via immunoSEQ multiplex PCR, lists solely in-frame clones and lacks some. The table shows approximately 440,000 clones, with less than 95% occurring only once. The study drew participants aged about 18 to 95 years from some 23 US areas. Sequencing was carried out using PBMCs or T cells enriched from blood (not recorded which). The TCR was taken from a man younger than 35 who had recovered from COVID-19. The chain uses TRBV28 and TRBJ2-6; 9 bases align to TRBD1. CDR3: CASSLSSQGAGGANVLTF. The CDR3 nucleotides read TGTGCCAGCAGTTTATCTTCACAGGGGGCGGGTGGGGCCAACGTCCTGACTTTC.